The 20 T cell receptor beta chains reported below all come from one sample, sequenced in a study of CD8+ T cells in alopecia areata. Treatment reported: oral pan-JAK inhibitor, 5-10 mg twice daily. RNA, once extracted, was reverse transcribed into cDNA for use as the sequencing template. The data were produced by immunoSEQ multiplex PCR, yet TCRdb's version contains in-frame clones alone and is incomplete. The sample holds about 100,000 clones; around 83% are singletons and the top ten take roughly 23%. The sequencing here drew on CD8+ T cells sorted from blood, taken at week 24, from a patient treated with tofacitinib. The receptors originated from a human donor with alopecia areata.

The chain couples TRBV5-6 to TRBJ2-3; weak D call: TRBD2 (6 bases). Trimming removed 0 bases at V and 0 bases at J, with 8 bases between. This CDR3 is 15 amino acids long. Germline V CDR1 and CDR2: SGHDT, YYEEEE. The chain's CDR3 is CASSLGAGSTDTQYF. The CDR3 DNA follows: TGTGCCAGCAGCTTGGGAGCGGGCAGCACAGATACGCAGTATTTT. The full variable domain, in which reference TRBV5-6 and TRBJ2-3 provide the parts outside the CDR3, is DAGVTQSPTHLIKTRGQQVTLRCSPKSGHDTVSWYQQALGQGPQFIFQYYEEEERQRGNFPDRFSGHQFPNYSSELNVNALLLGDSALYLCASSLGAGSTDTQYFGPGTRLTVL.

This chain connects TRBV4-1 to TRBJ1-4; the D is unclear. Trimming stripped 1 base from V and 0 bases from J, with 9 bases between. CDR1 MGHRA and CDR2 YSYEKL come from the germline V gene. The CDR3 has 16 amino acids. CDR3 coding DNA: TGCGCCAGCAGCCAAGGTCAATATGCAACTAATGAAAAACTGTTTTTT. The encoded protein is CASSQGQYATNEKLFF.

The J gene is TRBJ2-5, the V gene TRBV27; unclear D gene. Germline V lookup: CDR1 MNHEY, CDR2 SMNVEV (reference sequence). Trimming removed 6 bases from V and 5 bases from J, with 13 bases in between. The CDR3 totals 13 residues. The CDR3 DNA follows: TGTGCCAGCAGCAAACCTGGCGGTGAGACCCAGTACTTC. Protein sequence: CASSKPGGETQYF.

This clone was counted a single time. The chain employs TRBV4-3 and TRBJ2-7; 11 bases agree with TRBD1. The length of the CDR3 is 14 residues. The V gene's germline CDR1 is LGHNA and CDR2 YSLEER. Germline trimming cut 3 bases from V and 3 bases from J; bases unmatched to any gene: 1. CDR3 in DNA: TGCGCCAGCAGCCAGGGACAGGGGGTCTACGAGCAGTACTTC. Protein product: CASSQGQGVYEQYF.

V gene TRBV7-2 combines with J gene TRBJ1-2; 9 positions match TRBD1. The CDR3 spans 16 residues. Per germline, CDR1 SGHTA and CDR2 FQGNSA. Unmatched junction bases numbered 6, after V lost 0 bases and J lost 4 bases. The CDR3, as DNA: TGTGCCAGCAGCTTAGCCGGACAGGGGCCCCTCTATGGCTACACCTTC. Protein product: CASSLAGQGPLYGYTF.

The chain employs TRBV27 and TRBJ2-3; D not resolved. The V end lost 5 bases, the J end lost 4 bases, and 13 bases lay between the germline ends. Germline CDR1 and CDR2: MNHEY and SMNVEV (reference sequence). The length of the CDR3 is 14 residues. CDR3 region: CASSIGPSADTQYF. The CDR3 DNA follows: TGTGCCAGCAGTATCGGCCCCTCGGCAGATACGCAGTATTTT.

This chain joins TRBV7-9 and TRBJ2-5, with D hard to call. This CDR3 is 15 amino acids long. CDR1 is SEHNR, CDR2 FQNEAQ, per germline (reference sequence). Trimming removed 2 bases at V and 0 bases at J, with 10 bases between. The CDR3 coding sequence is TGTGCCAGCAGCTTATCAGAGGTGTACCAAGAGACCCAGTACTTC. It translates to CASSLSEVYQETQYF.

The chain uses TRBV29-1 and TRBJ2-3, with D maybe TRBD2 (5 bases). Trimming stripped 0 bases from V and 3 bases from J, with 16 bases between. Per the germline V gene, CDR1 is SQVTM and CDR2 is ANQGSEA. The CDR3 contains 16 residues. The CDR3 protein is CSVEDQEGIETDTQYF. CDR3 in DNA: TGCAGCGTTGAAGATCAAGAGGGTATAGAGACAGATACGCAGTATTTT.

This chain links TRBV12-5 with TRBJ1-2; the match to TRBD1 covers 9 bases. This CDR3 comprises 14 residues. Germline V gene data show CDR1 as LGHNT and CDR2 as FRNRAP. V dropped 3 bases and J dropped 8; count of bases not matched to a gene: 7. CDR3 in amino acids: CASGLGDRAEGYTF. CDR3 nucleotide sequence: TGTGCTAGTGGTTTAGGGGACAGGGCTGAGGGCTACACCTTC.

The chain employs TRBV6-6 and TRBJ2-1; 7 nucleotides line up with TRBD1. Germline V gene data show CDR1 as MNHNY and CDR2 as SVGAGI (reference sequence). This CDR3 is built from 14 residues. V lost 5 bases and J lost 5; bases outside the gene matches: 6. The CDR3 DNA reads TGTGCCAGCAGTCACTGGGACAGTAACAATGAGCAGTTCTTC. Translated: CASSHWDSNNEQFF.

The CDR3 DNA follows: TGTGCCAGCAGCCCCAGAATGGTGAACACCGGGGAGCTGTTTTTT. It encodes CASSPRMVNTGELFF. This rearrangement joins TRBV27 to TRBJ2-2; D not resolved. The CDR3 runs to 15 residues. The germline V and J ends were trimmed by 6 bases and 1 base, with 12 bases remaining between them. CDR1 MNHEY and CDR2 SMNVEV come from the germline V gene (reference sequence).

The rearrangement links TRBV6-6 to TRBJ2-5, with D tentatively TRBD1 or TRBD2 (5 bases each). Trimming removed 8 bases at V and 8 bases at J, with 9 bases between. Germline V gives CDR1 MNHNY, CDR2 SVGAGI (reference sequence). The CDR3 has 10 residues. The chain's CDR3 is CASERGTQYF. As DNA, the CDR3 is TGTGCCAGCGAGAGGGGCACCCAGTACTTC.

This chain joins TRBV7-8 and TRBJ1-2; the D is unclear. This CDR3 contains 15 residues. Trimming shortened V by 2 bases and J by 4 bases, and 14 bases separated the two germline ends. Germline V gene lookup returns CDR1 SGHVS and CDR2 FQNEAQ. The DNA for the CDR3 is TGTGCCAGCAGCTTACTAGCCAACCGGGGCTATGGCTACACCTTC. As protein: CASSLLANRGYGYTF.

The table lists this clone with a few counts. The genes are TRBV27 and TRBJ2-2, with TRBD2 as a possible D gene (6 bases). Germline values: CDR1 MNHEY, CDR2 SMNVEV (reference sequence). V lost 6 bases and J 6 bases, leaving 17 bases between the germline ends. The CDR3 consists of 15 residues. The CDR3 is CASRAGGVSSGELFF. CDR3 sequence (DNA): TGTGCCAGCAGGGCTGGAGGGGTTTCGTCCGGGGAGCTGTTTTTT.

This clone came up a few times. The chain couples TRBV7-9 to TRBJ2-7; D is unclear. CDR1 and CDR2 from the germline V gene are SEHNR and FQNEAQ (reference sequence). The V and J ends lost 5 bases and 0 bases respectively, with 11 bases between them. The CDR3 totals 14 residues. The CDR3 sequence: CASSPHSDSYEQYF. CDR3 DNA: TGTGCCAGCAGCCCCCATTCCGACTCCTACGAGCAGTACTTC.

V and J are TRBV29-1 and TRBJ2-7; 9 bases fit TRBD1. V was clipped by 0 bases and J by 4 bases; unmatched bases: 4. CDR1 and CDR2 (germline): SQVTM, ANQGSEA. This CDR3 is 14 amino acids long. In DNA, the CDR3 is TGCAGCGTTGAAGAGGGGACAGGGAATTACGAGCAGTACTTC. Protein sequence: CSVEEGTGNYEQYF.

The rearrangement links TRBV10-3 to TRBJ2-2; no firm D call. Germline-derived CDR1 and CDR2 are ENHRY and SYGVKD. V lost 6 bases to trimming and J lost 3 bases, with 14 bases between them. CDR3 length: 15 amino acids. CDR3: CAISLGFQDTGELFF. Written as DNA, the CDR3 is TGTGCCATCAGCTTGGGCTTCCAGGACACCGGGGAGCTGTTTTTT.

The V gene is TRBV5-1, the J gene TRBJ2-3, with D perhaps assigned TRBD1 or TRBD2 (6 bases each). Germline V gives CDR1 SGHRS, CDR2 YFSETQ. V was clipped by 1 base and J by 2 bases, with 14 bases between them. This CDR3 contains 16 residues. The CDR3 nucleotides read TGCGCCAGCAGCTTGACGGGGGCCAAAGCCACAGATACGCAGTATTTT. Protein: CASSLTGAKATDTQYF.

The CDR3 bases are TGTGCCAGCGAGGACCTTTATGGCGGGGGGGGCCAAGAGACCCAGTACTTC. Translating it yields CASEDLYGGGGQETQYF. V is TRBV19 and J is TRBJ2-5; TRBD2 matches at 9 bases. Looked up from germline, CDR1 is LNHDA and CDR2 is SQIVND (reference sequence). This CDR3 has 17 amino acids. V lost 9 bases to trimming and J lost 1 base; unmatched junction nucleotides: 15.

CDR3 loop: CASIPTSGGAGELFF. The DNA of the CDR3 is TGTGCCAGTATCCCGACTAGCGGGGGCGCGGGGGAGCTGTTTTTT. The rearrangement joins TRBV19 to TRBJ2-2; 12 bases are a match to TRBD2. There are 15 residues in the CDR3. The V gene end was trimmed by 7 bases and the J gene end by 8 bases; junction bases not matched to a gene: 8. Germline V CDR1 and CDR2: LNHDA, SQIVND (reference sequence).